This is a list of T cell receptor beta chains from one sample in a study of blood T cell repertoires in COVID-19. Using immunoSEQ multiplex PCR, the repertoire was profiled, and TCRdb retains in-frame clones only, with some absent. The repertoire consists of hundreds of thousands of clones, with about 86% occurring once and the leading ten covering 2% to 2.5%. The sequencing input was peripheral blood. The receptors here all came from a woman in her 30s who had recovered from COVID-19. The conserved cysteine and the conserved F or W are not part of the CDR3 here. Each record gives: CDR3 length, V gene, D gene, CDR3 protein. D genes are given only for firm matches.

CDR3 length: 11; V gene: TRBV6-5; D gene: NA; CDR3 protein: ASSYLNTGELF
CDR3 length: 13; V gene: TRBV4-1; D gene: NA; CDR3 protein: ASSQERTDYNEQF
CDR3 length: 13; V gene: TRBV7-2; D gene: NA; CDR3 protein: ASSPRLGLNYEQY
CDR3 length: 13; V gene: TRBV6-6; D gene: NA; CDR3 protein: ASSLDSPAKNIQY
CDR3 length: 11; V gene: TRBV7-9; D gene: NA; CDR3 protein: ASSLDWSQPQH
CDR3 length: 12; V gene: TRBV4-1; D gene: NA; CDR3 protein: ASSPVQGTYEQY
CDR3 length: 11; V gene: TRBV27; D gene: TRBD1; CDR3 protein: ASSAPDRERQY
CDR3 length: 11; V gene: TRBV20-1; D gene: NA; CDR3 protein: SASGGLFTEAF
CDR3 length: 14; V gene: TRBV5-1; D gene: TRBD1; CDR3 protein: ASSPGTGKYSYEQY
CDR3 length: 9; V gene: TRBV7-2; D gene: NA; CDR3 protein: ASSSLYEQY
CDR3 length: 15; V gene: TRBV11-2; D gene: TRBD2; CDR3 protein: ASSSTLAGLVTGELF
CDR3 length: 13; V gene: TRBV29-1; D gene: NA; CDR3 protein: SVVGGKDSRETQY
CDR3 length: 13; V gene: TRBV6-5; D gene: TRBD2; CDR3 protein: ASSSLAGAAGELF
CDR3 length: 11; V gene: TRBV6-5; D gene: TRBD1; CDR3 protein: ASTGQGPYEQY
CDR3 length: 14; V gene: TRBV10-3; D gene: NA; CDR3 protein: AISEAYRTSNYGYT
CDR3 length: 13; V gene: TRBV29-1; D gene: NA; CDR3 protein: SVEGSGRSKNIQY
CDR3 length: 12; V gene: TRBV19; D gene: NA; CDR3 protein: ASSIDGATDTQY
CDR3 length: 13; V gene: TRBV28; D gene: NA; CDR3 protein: ASRPQGLSGSPLH
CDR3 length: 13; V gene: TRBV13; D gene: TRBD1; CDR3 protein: ASSLRTGYGNTIY
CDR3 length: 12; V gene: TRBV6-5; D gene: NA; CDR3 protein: ASSYGGPGNTIY
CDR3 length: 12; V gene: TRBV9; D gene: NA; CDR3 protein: ASSVLASTDTQY
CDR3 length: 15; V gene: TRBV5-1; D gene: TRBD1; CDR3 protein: ASSLEGAAAGANVLT
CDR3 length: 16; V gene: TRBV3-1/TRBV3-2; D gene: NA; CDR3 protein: ASTRGAGLLSSYNEQF
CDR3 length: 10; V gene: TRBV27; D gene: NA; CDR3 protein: ASSGINTEAF
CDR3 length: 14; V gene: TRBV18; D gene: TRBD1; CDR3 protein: ASSPQGQGSWETQY
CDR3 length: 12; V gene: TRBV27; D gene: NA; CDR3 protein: ASSLRQYGGELF
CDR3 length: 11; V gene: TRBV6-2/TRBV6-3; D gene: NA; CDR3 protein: ASSILTSYEQY
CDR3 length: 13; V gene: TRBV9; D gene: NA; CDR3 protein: ASSVQSFRDEKLF
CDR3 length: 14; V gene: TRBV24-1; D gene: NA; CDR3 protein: ATSDLRSPDYNEQF